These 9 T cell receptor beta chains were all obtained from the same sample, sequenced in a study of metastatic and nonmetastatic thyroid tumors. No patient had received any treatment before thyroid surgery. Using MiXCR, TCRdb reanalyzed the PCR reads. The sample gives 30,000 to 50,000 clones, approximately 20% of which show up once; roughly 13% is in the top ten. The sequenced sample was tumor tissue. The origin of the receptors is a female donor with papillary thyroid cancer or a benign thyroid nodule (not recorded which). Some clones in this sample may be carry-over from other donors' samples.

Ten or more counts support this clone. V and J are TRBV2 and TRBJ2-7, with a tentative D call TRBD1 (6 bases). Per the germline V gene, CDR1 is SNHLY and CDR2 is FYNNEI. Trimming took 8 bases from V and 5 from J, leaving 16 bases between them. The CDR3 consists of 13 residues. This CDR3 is CASAELQGNEQYF. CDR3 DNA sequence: TGTGCCAGCGCCGAATTACAGGGAAACGAGCAGTACTTC.

The CDR3 protein is CSAIAYTSIANEQFF. DNA of the CDR3: TGCAGTGCTATAGCGTATACTAGTATCGCCAATGAGCAGTTCTTC. The rearrangement links TRBV20-1 to TRBJ2-1; TRBD2 might be the D (5 bases). Germline CDR1 DFQATT, CDR2 SNEGSKA (reference sequence). The ends were cut back, 4 bases at V and 6 bases at J, with 19 bases in the middle. This CDR3 has 15 amino acids.

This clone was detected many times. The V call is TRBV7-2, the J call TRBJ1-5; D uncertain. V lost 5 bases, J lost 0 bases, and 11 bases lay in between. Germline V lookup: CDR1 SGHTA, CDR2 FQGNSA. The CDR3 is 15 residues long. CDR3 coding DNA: TGTGCCAGCAGCACGGGAGCGTATAGCAATCAGCCCCAGCATTTT. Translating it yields CASSTGAYSNQPQHF.

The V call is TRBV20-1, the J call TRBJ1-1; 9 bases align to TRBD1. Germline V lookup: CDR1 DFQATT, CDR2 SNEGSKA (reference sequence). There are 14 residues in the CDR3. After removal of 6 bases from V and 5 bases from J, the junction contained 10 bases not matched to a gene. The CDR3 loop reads CSAITGQGRTEAFF. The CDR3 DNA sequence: TGCAGTGCCATAACGGGACAGGGACGTACTGAAGCTTTCTTT.

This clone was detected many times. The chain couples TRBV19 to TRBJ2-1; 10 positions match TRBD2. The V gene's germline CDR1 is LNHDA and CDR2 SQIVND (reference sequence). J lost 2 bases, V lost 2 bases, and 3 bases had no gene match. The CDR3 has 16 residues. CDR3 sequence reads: CASSILAGGAYNEQFF. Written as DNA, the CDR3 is TGTGCCAGTAGTATATTAGCGGGAGGCGCCTACAATGAGCAGTTCTTC.

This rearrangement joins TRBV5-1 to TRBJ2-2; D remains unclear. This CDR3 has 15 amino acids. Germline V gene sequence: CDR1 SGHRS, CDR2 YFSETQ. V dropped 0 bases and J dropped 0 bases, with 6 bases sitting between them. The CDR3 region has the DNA TGCGCCAGCAGCTTGGACGTATCGAACACCGGGGAGCTGTTTTTT. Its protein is CASSLDVSNTGELFF.

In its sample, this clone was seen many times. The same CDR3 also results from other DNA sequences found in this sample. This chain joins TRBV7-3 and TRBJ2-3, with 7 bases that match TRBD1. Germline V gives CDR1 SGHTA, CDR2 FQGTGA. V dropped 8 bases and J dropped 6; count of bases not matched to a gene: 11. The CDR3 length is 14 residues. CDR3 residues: CASSVGEQGDTQYF. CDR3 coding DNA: TGTGCCAGCTCCGTGGGGGAACAGGGGGATACGCAGTATTTT.

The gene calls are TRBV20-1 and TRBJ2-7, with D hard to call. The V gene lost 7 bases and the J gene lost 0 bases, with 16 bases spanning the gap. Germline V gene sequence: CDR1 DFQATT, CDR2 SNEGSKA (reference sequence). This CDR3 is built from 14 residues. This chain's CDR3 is CSVVTLNNSYEQYF. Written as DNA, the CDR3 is TGCAGTGTCGTGACGCTCAACAACTCCTACGAGCAGTACTTC.

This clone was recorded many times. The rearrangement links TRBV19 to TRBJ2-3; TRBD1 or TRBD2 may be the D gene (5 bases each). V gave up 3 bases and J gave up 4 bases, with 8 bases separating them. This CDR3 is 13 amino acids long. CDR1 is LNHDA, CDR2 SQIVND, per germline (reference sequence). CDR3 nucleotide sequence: TGTGCCAGTAGTATTCCGGGGCCAGATACGCAGTATTTT. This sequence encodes CASSIPGPDTQYF.